This is a list of T cell receptor beta chains from one sample in a study of tumor-infiltrating lymphocytes in primary liver carcinoma. In TCRdb, the multiplex PCR reads were re-called with MiXCR into one record per CDR3 protein. The sample lists about 330,000 distinct CDR3 sequences, approximately 64% occurring once. Input material: peripheral blood. All receptors derive from a man aged 40-55 years with primary liver carcinoma and hepatitis B virus infection. CDR3s include the opening cysteine and the closing phenylalanine or tryptophan. A D gene is named only where the DNA matches it firmly. Some rows have no size entry. The others give once, few or many, or a class for an expanded clone.

j_call clone_size d_call v_call cdr3_length cdr3_nt cdr3_aa
TRBJ2-2 once - TRBV11-2 14 TGTGCCAGCAGTTTAGTGTTCGGCACCGGGGAGCCGTTTTTT CASSLVFGTGEPFF
TRBJ2-2 many - TRBV12-3/TRBV12-4 13 TGTGCCAGCAGTTCAAGGAGCACCGGGGAGCTGTTTTTT CASSSRSTGELFF
TRBJ1-4 - - TRBV12-3/TRBV12-4 12 TGTGCCTGCAGTTATGGAGGGGAAAAACTCTTTTTT CACSYGGEKLFF
TRBJ2-2 - - TRBV11-2 15 TGTGTCAGCAGCAAAACCGTGGCAAACCCCGGGGAGCTGTTTTTT CVSSKTVANPGELFF
TRBJ2-5 - - TRBV11-1 13 TGTGCCAGCAACTCGCGGGGCGGACAGACCCAGTACTTC CASNSRGGQTQYF
TRBJ2-7 - - TRBV28 15 TGTGCCAGCAGTTGGCGGCAGGGTGGTTTCGACGAGCAGTACTTC CASSWRQGGFDEQYF
TRBJ2-7 - TRBD2 TRBV6-2/TRBV6-3 17 TGTGCCAGCAGTCGCCCCGCTGGCGGGAGGGCCAGCTACGAGCAGTATTTC CASSRPAGGRASYEQYF
TRBJ2-7 - TRBD2 TRBV6-2/TRBV6-3 18 TGTGCCAGCAGTTACAGTTTCGGGACTAGCGGACCTACCTACGAGCAATACTTC CASSYSFGTSGPTYEQYF
TRBJ2-7 - TRBD2 TRBV14 17 TGTGCCAGCAGCCAAAGGGCTCTAGCGGGAGGACCGGGAGAGCAGTACTTC CASSQRALAGGPGEQYF
TRBJ2-2 - TRBD1 TRBV11-2 14 TGCGCAGATGGGACAGGGGAGAGCATCGGGGAGCTGTTTTTT CADGTGESIGELFF
TRBJ2-1 many TRBD2 TRBV6-5 15 TGTGCCAGCAGTGCAGTAGCGGGAGCCTACAATGAGCAGTTCTTC CASSAVAGAYNEQFF
TRBJ2-3 - TRBD1 TRBV6-2/TRBV6-3 16 TGTGCCATCAGCTTCATGGGACAGGGGGCAATGGATACGCAGTATTTT CAISFMGQGAMDTQYF
TRBJ2-3 - TRBD2 TRBV6-1 15 TGTGCTAGCAGTGAATCTATAGCGGGCGCGGATACGCAGTATTTT CASSESIAGADTQYF
TRBJ2-1 - - TRBV28 15 TGTGCCAACAGTATATCCCCGACAGGATACAATGAGCAGTTCTTC CANSISPTGYNEQFF
TRBJ2-1 - TRBD1 TRBV11-2 15 TGTGCAAGCAGCTCCGGTCCCGGGACAGGGACTGAGCAGTTCTTC CASSSGPGTGTEQFF
TRBJ2-5 few TRBD1 TRBV12-3/TRBV12-4 14 TGTGCCAGCAGTTTTCAGACAGGGGCAGGGACCCAGTACTTC CASSFQTGAGTQYF
TRBJ1-5 once TRBD1 TRBV18 16 TGTGCCAGCTCACAGGGACAGGGCTATAGCAATCAGCCCCAGCATTTT CASSQGQGYSNQPQHF
TRBJ1-5 - TRBD1 TRBV11-2 15 TGTGGCAGCAGCCCGGGACAGCTTAGTAATCAGCCCCAGCATTTT CGSSPGQLSNQPQHF
TRBJ2-3 - TRBD1 TRBV6-2/TRBV6-3 15 TGTGCCAGCAGAGGACAGGGGGCCGATACAGATACACAGTATTTT CASRGQGADTDTQYF
TRBJ1-6 - TRBD1 TRBV30 13 TGTGCCCGGACAGGGACCAGGAATTTACCCCTCCACTTT CARTGTRNLPLHF
TRBJ1-6 - - TRBV11-2 14 TGTGCCAGCAGCTTTCCCAGGGAAGGGTCAACCCTCGACTTT CASSFPREGSTLDF
TRBJ2-5 - - TRBV11-1 12 TGTGCCCGCAGCACGACCCAAGAGACCCAGTACTTC CARSTTQETQYF
TRBJ2-5 many - TRBV29-1 11 TGCAGCGTTCTGGATCAAGAGACCCAGTACTTC CSVLDQETQYF
TRBJ2-3 many - TRBV10-3 13 TGTGCCATCAGCGGGCCCAGGGAATCGCCCCAGTATTTT CAISGPRESPQYF
TRBJ2-1 many TRBD2 TRBV10-3 16 TGTGCCATCAGTGAGTCACCAGGACTAGGACGAAATGAGCAGTTCTTC CAISESPGLGRNEQFF
TRBJ2-1 - TRBD1 TRBV15 17 TGTGCCACCAGCAGATTTCGAGACAGGGGAGCATTCAATGAGCAGTTCTTC CATSRFRDRGAFNEQFF